This record looks at one TCR beta chain sequence and its context. This sample was taken from a study of blood T cell repertoires in COVID-19. For the study at large: From T cells, B-cell-depleted T cells, or PBMCs came the material, which was cDNA or gDNA.

Repertoires were generated with immunoSEQ multiplex PCR, while TCRdb's copy carries only in-frame clones and drops some. The profile shows 200,000 or so clones, 70% to 90% of them singletons. Germline trimming cut 4 bases from V and 4 bases from J; bases unmatched to any gene: 1. Germline V lookup: CDR1 ENHRY, CDR2 SYGVKD. The CDR3 totals 15 residues. The receptor's source is a man aged 80 or over with acute or convalescent COVID-19. The V gene is TRBV10-3, the J gene TRBJ2-3, with 14 bases fitting TRBD2. The source material was peripheral blood. The CDR3 DNA is TGTGCCATCAGTGCGACTAGCGGGAGGGCAGATACGCAGTATTTT. Protein product: CAISATSGRADTQYF.